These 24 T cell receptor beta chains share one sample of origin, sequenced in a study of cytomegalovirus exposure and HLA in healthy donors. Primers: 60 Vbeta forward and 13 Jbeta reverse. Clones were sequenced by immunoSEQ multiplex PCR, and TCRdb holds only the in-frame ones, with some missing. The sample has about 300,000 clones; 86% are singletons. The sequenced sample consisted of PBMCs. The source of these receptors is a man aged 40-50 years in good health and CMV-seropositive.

Here the CDR3 DNA reads TGCAGTGCTCCGCTTGGCACCGAGCAGTACTTC. It codes for CSAPLGTEQYF. The genes are TRBV20-1 and TRBJ2-7; D not certain. CDR1 is DFQATT and CDR2 is SNEGSKA in the germline V gene (reference sequence). V dropped 5 bases and J dropped 6 bases, with 11 bases sitting between them. The CDR3 totals 11 residues.

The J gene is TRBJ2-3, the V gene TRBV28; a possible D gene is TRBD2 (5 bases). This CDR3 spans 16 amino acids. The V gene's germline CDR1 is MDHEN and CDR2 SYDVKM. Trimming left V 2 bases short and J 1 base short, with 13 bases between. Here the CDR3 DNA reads TGTGCCAGCAGTTTAGTTCGTGGGAGCGGCACAGATACGCAGTATTTT. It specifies CASSLVRGSGTDTQYF.

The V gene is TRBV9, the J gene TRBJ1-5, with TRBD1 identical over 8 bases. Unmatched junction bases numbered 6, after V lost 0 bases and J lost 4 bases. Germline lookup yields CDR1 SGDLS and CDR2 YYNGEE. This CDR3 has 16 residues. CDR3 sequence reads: CASSVAHRGGNQPQHF. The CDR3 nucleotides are TGTGCCAGCAGCGTAGCCCACAGGGGGGGAAATCAGCCCCAGCATTTT.

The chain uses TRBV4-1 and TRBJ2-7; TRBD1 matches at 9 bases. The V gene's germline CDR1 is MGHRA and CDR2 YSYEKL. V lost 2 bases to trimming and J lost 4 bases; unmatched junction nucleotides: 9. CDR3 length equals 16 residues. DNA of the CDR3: TGCGCCAGCAGCCAATCGGGGACAGGGTTCGATTACGAGCAGTACTTC. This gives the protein CASSQSGTGFDYEQYF.

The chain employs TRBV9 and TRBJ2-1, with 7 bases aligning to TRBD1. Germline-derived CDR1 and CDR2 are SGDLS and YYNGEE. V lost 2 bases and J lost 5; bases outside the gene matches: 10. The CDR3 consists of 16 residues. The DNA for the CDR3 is TGTGCCAGCAGCGTTTACAGACAGGGAACGGACAATGAGCAGTTCTTC. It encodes CASSVYRQGTDNEQFF.

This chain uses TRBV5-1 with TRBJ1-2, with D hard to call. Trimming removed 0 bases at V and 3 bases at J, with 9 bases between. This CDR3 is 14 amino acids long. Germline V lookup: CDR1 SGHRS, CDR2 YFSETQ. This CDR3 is CASSLVVSHYGYTF. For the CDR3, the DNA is TGCGCCAGCAGCTTGGTCGTCTCTCACTATGGCTACACCTTC.

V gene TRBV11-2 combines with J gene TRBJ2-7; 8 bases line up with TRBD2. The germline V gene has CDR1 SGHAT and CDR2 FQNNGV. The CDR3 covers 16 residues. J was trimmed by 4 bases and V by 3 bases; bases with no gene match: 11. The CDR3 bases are TGTGCCAGCAGCTTGGCGGGAGGCCGTCGCCTATACGAGCAGTACTTC. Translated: CASSLAGGRRLYEQYF.

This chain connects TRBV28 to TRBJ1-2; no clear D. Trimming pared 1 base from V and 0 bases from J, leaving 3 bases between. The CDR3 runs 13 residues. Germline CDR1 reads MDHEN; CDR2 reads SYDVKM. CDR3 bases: TGTGCCAGCAGTTTATCAGCTAACTATGGCTACACCTTC. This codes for CASSLSANYGYTF.

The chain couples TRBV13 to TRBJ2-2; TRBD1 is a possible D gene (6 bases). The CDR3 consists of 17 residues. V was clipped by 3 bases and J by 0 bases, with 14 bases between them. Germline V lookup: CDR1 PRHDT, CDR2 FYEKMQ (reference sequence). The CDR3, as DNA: TGTGCCAGCAGCTTCCGGCCCAGGACAGCGAACACCGGGGAGCTGTTTTTT. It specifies CASSFRPRTANTGELFF. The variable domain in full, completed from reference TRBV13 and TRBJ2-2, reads AAGVIQSPRHLIKEKRETATLKCYPIPRHDTVYWYQQGPGQDPQFLISFYEKMQSDKGSIPDRFSAQQFSDYHSELNMSSLELGDSALYFCASSFRPRTANTGELFFGEGSRLTVL.

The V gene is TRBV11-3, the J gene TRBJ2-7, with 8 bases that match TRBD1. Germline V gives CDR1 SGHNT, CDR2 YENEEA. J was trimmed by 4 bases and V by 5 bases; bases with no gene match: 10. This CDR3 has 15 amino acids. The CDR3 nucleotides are TGTGCCAGCAGCGAGGCCGGGACAGGCGGGTACGAGCAGTACTTC. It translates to CASSEAGTGGYEQYF.

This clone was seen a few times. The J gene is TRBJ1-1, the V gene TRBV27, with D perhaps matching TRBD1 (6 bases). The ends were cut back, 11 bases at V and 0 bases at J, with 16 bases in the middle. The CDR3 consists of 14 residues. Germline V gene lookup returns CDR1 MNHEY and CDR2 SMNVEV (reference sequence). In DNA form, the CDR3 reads TGTGCCTGCTCCCGAGGGGGAATGAACACTGAAGCTTTCTTT. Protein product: CACSRGGMNTEAFF.

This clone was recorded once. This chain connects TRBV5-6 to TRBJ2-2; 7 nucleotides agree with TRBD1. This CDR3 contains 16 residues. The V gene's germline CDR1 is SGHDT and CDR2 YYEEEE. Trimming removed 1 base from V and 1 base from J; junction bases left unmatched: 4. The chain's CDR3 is CASSLLRGRNTGELFF. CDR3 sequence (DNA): TGTGCCAGCAGCTTGCTGAGGGGGCGGAACACCGGGGAGCTGTTTTTT.

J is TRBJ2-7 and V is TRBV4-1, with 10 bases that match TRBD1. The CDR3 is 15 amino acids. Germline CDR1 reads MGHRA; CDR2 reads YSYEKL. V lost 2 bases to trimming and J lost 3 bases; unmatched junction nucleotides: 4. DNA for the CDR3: TGCGCCAGCAGCCAAAAGACAGGGGGCAACTACGAGCAGTACTTC. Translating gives CASSQKTGGNYEQYF.

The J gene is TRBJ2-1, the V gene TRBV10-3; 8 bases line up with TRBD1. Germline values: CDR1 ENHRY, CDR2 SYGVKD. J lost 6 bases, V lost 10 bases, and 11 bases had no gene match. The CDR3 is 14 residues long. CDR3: CATTDRGGRNEQFF. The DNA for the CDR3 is TGTGCCACCACCGACAGGGGCGGGCGCAATGAGCAGTTCTTC.

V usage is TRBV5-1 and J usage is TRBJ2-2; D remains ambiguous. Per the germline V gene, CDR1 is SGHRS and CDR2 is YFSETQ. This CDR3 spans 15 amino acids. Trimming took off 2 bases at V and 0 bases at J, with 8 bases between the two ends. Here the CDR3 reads CASSFGGSNTGELFF. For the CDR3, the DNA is TGCGCCAGCAGCTTCGGCGGATCGAACACCGGGGAGCTGTTTTTT. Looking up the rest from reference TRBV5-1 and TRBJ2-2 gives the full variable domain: KAGVTQTPRYLIKTRGQQVTLSCSPISGHRSVSWYQQTPGQGLQFLFEYFSETQRNKGNFPGRFSGRQFSNSRSEMNVSTLELGDSALYLCASSFGGSNTGELFFGEGSRLTVL.

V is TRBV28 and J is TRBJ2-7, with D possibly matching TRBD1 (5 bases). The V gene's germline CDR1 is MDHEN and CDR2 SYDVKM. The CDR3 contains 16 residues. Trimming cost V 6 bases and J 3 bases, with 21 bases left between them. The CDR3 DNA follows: TGTGCCAGCAGGCCCCCAGACAGTGTCTACCTCTACGAGCAGTACTTC. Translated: CASRPPDSVYLYEQYF. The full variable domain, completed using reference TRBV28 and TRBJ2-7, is DVKVTQSSRYLVKRTGEKVFLECVQDMDHENMFWYRQDPGLGLRLIYFSYDVKMKEKGDIPEGYSVSREKKERFSLILESASTNQTSMYLCASRPPDSVYLYEQYFGPGTRLTVT.

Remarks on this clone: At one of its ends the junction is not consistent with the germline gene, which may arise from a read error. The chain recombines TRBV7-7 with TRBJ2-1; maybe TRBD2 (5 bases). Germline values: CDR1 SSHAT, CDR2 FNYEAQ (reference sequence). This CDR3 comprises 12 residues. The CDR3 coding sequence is TGTGCTAGCAGCGCGGGCGGCCATGAGCAGTTCTTC. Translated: CASSAGGHEQFF. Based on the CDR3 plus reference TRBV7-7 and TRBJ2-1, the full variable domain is GAGVSQSPRYKVTKRGQDVTLRCDPISSHATLYWYQQALGQGPEFLTYFNYEAQPDKSGLPSDRFSAERPEGSISTLTIQRTEQRDSAMYRCASSAGGHEQFFGPGTRLTVL.

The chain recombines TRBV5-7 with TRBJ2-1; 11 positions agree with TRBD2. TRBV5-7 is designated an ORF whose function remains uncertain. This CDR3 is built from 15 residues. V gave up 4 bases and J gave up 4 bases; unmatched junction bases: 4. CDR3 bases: TGTGCCAGCAGCCTACTAGCGGGGGCGTACAATGAGCAGTTCTTC. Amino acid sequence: CASSLLAGAYNEQFF.

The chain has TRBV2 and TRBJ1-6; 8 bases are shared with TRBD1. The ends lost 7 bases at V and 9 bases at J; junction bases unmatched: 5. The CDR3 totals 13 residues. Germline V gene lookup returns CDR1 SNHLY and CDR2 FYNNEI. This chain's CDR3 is CASIPGGSSPLHF. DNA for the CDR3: TGTGCCAGCATCCCAGGGGGCAGTTCACCCCTCCACTTT.

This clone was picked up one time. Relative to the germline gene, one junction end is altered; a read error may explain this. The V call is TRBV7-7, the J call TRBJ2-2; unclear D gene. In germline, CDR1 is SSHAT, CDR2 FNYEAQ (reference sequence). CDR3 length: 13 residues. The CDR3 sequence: CASSSKNTGELFF. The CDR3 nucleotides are TGTGCTAGCAGCTCAAAGAACACCGGGGAGCTGTTTTTT.

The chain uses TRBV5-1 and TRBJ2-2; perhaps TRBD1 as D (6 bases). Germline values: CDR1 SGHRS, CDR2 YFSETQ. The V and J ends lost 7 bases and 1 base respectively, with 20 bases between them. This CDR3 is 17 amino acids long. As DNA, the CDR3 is TGCGCCAGCGCACCGCGAGCAGGGGCAGTGAACACCGGGGAGCTGTTTTTT. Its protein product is CASAPRAGAVNTGELFF.

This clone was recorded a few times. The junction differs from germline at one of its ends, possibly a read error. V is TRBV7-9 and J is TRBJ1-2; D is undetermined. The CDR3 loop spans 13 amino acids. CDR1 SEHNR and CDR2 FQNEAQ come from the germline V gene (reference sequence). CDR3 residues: CSSSLTSDYGYTF. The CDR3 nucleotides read TGTTCCAGCAGCTTAACATCCGACTATGGCTACACCTTC.

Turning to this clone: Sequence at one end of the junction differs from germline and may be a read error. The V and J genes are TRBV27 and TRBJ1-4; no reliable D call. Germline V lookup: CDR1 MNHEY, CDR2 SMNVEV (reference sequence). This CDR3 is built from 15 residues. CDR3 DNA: TGTGCCAGCGGCGAGATCGAAGCAACTAATGAAAAGCTGTTTTTT. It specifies CASGEIEATNEKLFF.

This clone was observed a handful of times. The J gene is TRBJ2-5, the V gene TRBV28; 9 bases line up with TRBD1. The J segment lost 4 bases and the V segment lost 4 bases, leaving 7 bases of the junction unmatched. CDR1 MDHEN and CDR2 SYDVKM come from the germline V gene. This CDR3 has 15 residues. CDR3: CASSSNRGRGETQYF. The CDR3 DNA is TGTGCCAGCAGTTCCAACAGGGGGCGCGGAGAGACCCAGTACTTC.